One and the same sample provided the 18 T cell receptor beta chains below, sequenced in a study of response to subunit inactivated influenza vaccine. From the RT-PCR reads, TCRdb called clonotypes with MiXCR, one entry per CDR3 protein. The sample has about 700,000 distinct CDR3 sequences; about 14% are singletons. The material sequenced was PBMCs from blood, taken 14 to 15 days before vaccination. Source of these receptors: a man aged 45-65 years who received an inactivated influenza vaccine.

The chain couples TRBV20-1 to TRBJ2-7, with 11 nucleotides matching TRBD1. The CDR3 runs 16 residues. Trimming cost V 0 bases and J 2 bases; bases outside gene matches: 6. From germline, CDR1 is DFQATT and CDR2 SNEGSKA (reference sequence). The CDR3, as DNA: TGCAGTGCTAGAGATCTCCGGACAGGGGGCCCCTACGAGCAGTACTTC. Translated, it gives CSARDLRTGGPYEQYF.

This clonotype occurred many times. The rearrangement links TRBV20-1 to TRBJ1-1; 7 bases align to TRBD1. Trimming removed 5 bases from V and 6 bases from J; junction bases left unmatched: 9. This CDR3 comprises 13 residues. Germline CDR1 DFQATT, CDR2 SNEGSKA (reference sequence). DNA for the CDR3: TGCAGTGCTGTACAGGGGAGGGACGCTGAAGCTTTCTTT. It codes for CSAVQGRDAEAFF.

This rearrangement joins TRBV11-2 to TRBJ2-2; D is unclear. CDR3 length: 12 residues. Germline lookup yields CDR1 SGHAT and CDR2 FQNNGV. The germline V and J ends were trimmed by 5 bases and 6 bases, with 7 bases remaining between them. The CDR3 protein is CASSPDAGELFF. The DNA for the CDR3 is TGTGCCAGCAGCCCCGACGCCGGGGAGCTGTTTTTT.

The sample holds many counts of this clonotype. In DNA, the CDR3 is TGTGCCAGCAGCCCTAGCCGGGACAGCTATGAAAAACTGTTTTTT. Translated: CASSPSRDSYEKLFF. The gene calls are TRBV7-9 and TRBJ1-4; TRBD1 matches 7 bases. Looked up from germline, CDR1 is SEHNR and CDR2 is FQNEAQ (reference sequence). V gave up 5 bases and J gave up 6 bases; unmatched junction bases: 9. The CDR3 runs 15 residues.

The chain carries TRBV5-5 and TRBJ2-1; D remains unclear. CDR1 is SGHKS and CDR2 is YYEKEE in the germline V gene (reference sequence). This CDR3 region has 13 residues. The V end lost 4 bases, the J end lost 5 bases, and 10 bases lay between the germline ends. CDR3 protein: CASSAYKDNEQFF. The CDR3 nucleotides are TGTGCCAGCAGCGCCTACAAGGACAATGAGCAGTTCTTC.

This clonotype appeared a few times. The genes are TRBV3-1 and TRBJ2-7; D not certain. The V gene's germline CDR1 is LGHDT and CDR2 YNNKEL (reference sequence). The V end was cut by 3 bases, the J end by 4 bases, with 10 bases between. The CDR3 has 13 amino acids. The chain's CDR3 is CASSQGIGYEQYF. Written as DNA, the CDR3 is TGTGCCAGCAGCCAGGGGATCGGATACGAGCAGTACTTC.

This clonotype showed up just a few times. Here the CDR3 DNA reads TGTGCCAGCAGCCGGGGAGGGGCGAGGTATGGCTACACCTTC. Amino acids: CASSRGGARYGYTF. V usage is TRBV3-1 and J usage is TRBJ1-2, with D possibly TRBD1 on 5 matching bases. Trimming shortened V by 4 bases and J by 5 bases, and 14 bases separated the two germline ends. From germline, CDR1 is LGHDT and CDR2 YNNKEL (reference sequence). The CDR3 loop spans 14 amino acids.

This clonotype was recorded at least ten times. This chain uses TRBV12-3 or TRBV12-4 with TRBJ2-7; D may be TRBD2 (6 bases). The CDR3 loop spans 12 amino acids. V dropped 5 bases and J dropped 6 bases, with 11 bases sitting between them. This chain's CDR3 is CASSRGEVEQYF. CDR3 coding DNA: TGTGCCAGCAGTAGAGGGGAGGTCGAGCAGTACTTC.

A few counts support this clonotype. The CDR3 loop reads CASSHQTGPGELFF. In DNA form, the CDR3 reads TGTGCCAGCAGCCACCAGACAGGGCCCGGGGAGCTGTTTTTT. The chain is built from TRBV3-1 and TRBJ2-2; 7 nucleotides match TRBD1. This CDR3 is 14 amino acids long. Germline loops: CDR1 LGHDT, CDR2 YNNKEL (reference sequence). The V segment lost 3 bases and the J segment 6 bases; nucleotides outside the gene matches: 4.

Ten or more counts support this clonotype. The CDR3 region is CASSFGQNTDTQYF. The CDR3 DNA reads TGCGCCAGCAGCTTTGGTCAGAACACAGATACGCAGTATTTT. V is TRBV5-1 and J is TRBJ2-3; D uncertain. This CDR3 is 14 amino acids long. Trimming took off 2 bases at V and 2 bases at J, with 9 bases between the two ends. Looked up from germline, CDR1 is SGHRS and CDR2 is YFSETQ.

The genes are TRBV2 and TRBJ2-7, with 7 bases aligning to TRBD1. The CDR3 extends over 14 amino acids. V dropped 8 bases and J dropped 6; count of bases not matched to a gene: 13. Germline CDR1 reads SNHLY; CDR2 reads FYNNEI. CDR3 DNA: TGTGCCAGCGTCGCCGGGACAGCTCTCAGCGAGCAGTACTTC. This sequence encodes CASVAGTALSEQYF.

This clonotype has a handful of counts. The chain is built from TRBV5-1 and TRBJ2-7; D unresolved. The CDR3 loop spans 13 amino acids. The V and J ends lost 1 base and 6 bases respectively, with 11 bases between them. CDR1 and CDR2 (germline): SGHRS, YFSETQ. CDR3 DNA: TGCGCCAGCAGCTTGAACCTTCGGTCCGAGCAGTACTTC. Its protein is CASSLNLRSEQYF.

For this clonotype: A read error may account for a junction end that differs from germline. This sequence joins TRBV5-4 and TRBJ2-3; TRBD2 matches 11 bases. CDR1 and CDR2 from the germline V gene are SGHNT and YYREEE (reference sequence). The CDR3 is 16 residues long. The CDR3: CASSSVAGGDTDTQCF. DNA of the CDR3: TGTGCCAGCAGCTCCGTAGCGGGAGGGGACACAGATACGCAGTGTTTT.

At least ten counts were recorded for this clonotype. The rearrangement joins TRBV12-3 or TRBV12-4 to TRBJ2-7, with 8 nucleotides matching TRBD2. The CDR3 runs to 17 residues. V trimming: 4 bases; J trimming: 0 bases; junction bases outside the gene matches: 11. The CDR3 region is CASSSRNSGKSSYEQYF. CDR3 nucleotides: TGTGCCAGCAGTTCAAGAAATAGCGGGAAAAGCTCCTACGAGCAGTACTTC.

The sample holds a few counts of this clonotype. This chain joins TRBV7-2 and TRBJ1-6, with a tentative D call TRBD1 (5 bases). The V end lost 2 bases, the J end lost 4 bases, and 9 bases lay between the germline ends. The germline gives CDR1 SGHTA, CDR2 FQGNSA. The CDR3 is 15 residues long. The CDR3 sequence is CASSLSGQYNSPLHF. DNA for the CDR3: TGTGCCAGCAGCTTAAGCGGACAATATAATTCACCCCTCCACTTT.

V is TRBV12-3 or TRBV12-4 and J is TRBJ2-3; 7 bases align to TRBD1. CDR3 length equals 9 residues. V trimming: 8 bases; J trimming: 12 bases; junction bases outside the gene matches: 2. The CDR3 loop is CASGTDQYF. DNA of the CDR3: TGTGCCAGCGGGACAGATCAGTATTTT.

This clonotype was counted only a few times. V is TRBV4-1 and J is TRBJ2-1, with a weak D call TRBD2 (6 bases). V shed 3 bases and J shed 6 bases, with 15 bases lying between them. Germline V gene data show CDR1 as MGHRA and CDR2 as YSYEKL. There are 15 residues in the CDR3. The CDR3 protein is CASSHGTPGGNEQFF. CDR3 sequence (DNA): TGCGCCAGCAGCCACGGGACTCCCGGGGGCAATGAGCAGTTCTTC.

At least ten counts were recorded for this clonotype. CDR3: CASSSTQGLWDTQYF. In nucleotides, the CDR3 is TGCGCCAGCAGCTCGACCCAGGGGCTTTGGGATACGCAGTATTTT. The gene calls are TRBV5-1 and TRBJ2-3, with D possibly TRBD1 on 6 matching bases. The V end was cut by 3 bases, the J end by 6 bases, with 17 bases between. Germline V gene lookup returns CDR1 SGHRS and CDR2 YFSETQ. The CDR3 extends over 15 amino acids.